This T cell receptor (beta chain) was observed in a study of blood T cells in healthy people across ages. Study-wide context: Capture by template switching was about one barcoded beta molecule per two T cells.

Study-wide findings and caveats: Both naive CD4+ cell counts and diversity were greater in long-lived donors than in aged donors. The recorded TCR beta diversity per million T cells decreased in a roughly linear manner with age.

Primed by a sample-barcoded 5' primer and a J-beta primer mix, a second PCR proceeded for roughly 6 to 12 cycles. Tagging of each cDNA molecule was performed by a template-switch adaptor with 12 random nucleotides. In TCRdb, the 5' RACE reads were re-called with MiXCR into one record per CDR3 protein. The sample yields 800,000 to 950,000 distinct CDR3 sequences, about 36% seen once. Deletions cut 4 bases from V and 13 bases from J, with 21 bases between. Germline V gene data show CDR1 as SGHRS and CDR2 as YFSETQ. The CDR3 loop spans 14 amino acids. In the case of this clonotype: The antigen is not known. A much larger clone is a single base away; this may be a read error.

The rearrangement joins TRBV5-1 to TRBJ2-1, with D perhaps matching TRBD1 (6 bases). Sequencing input: blood. The clonotype originates from a man aged 18 to 29 in good health. In DNA form, the CDR3 reads TGCGCCAGCAGCAATACAGGGTTTAGTGAGACCCAGTTCTTC. This codes for CASSNTGFSETQFF.